The rows below give T cell receptor beta chains drawn from one sample of a study of early T cells in non-severe SARS-CoV-2 infection. TCRdb re-derived calls from the 5' RACE reads in MiXCR, one entry per CDR3 protein. The sample consists of about 81,000 distinct CDR3 sequences, over 5% of them appearing once. Sample: whole blood. Receptors were obtained from an adult who was a healthcare worker with PCR-confirmed SARS-CoV-2 infection or an uninfected control (not recorded which). Both conserved end residues are part of each CDR3. D genes are given only for firm matches. Size is omitted from some rows. Given values are once, few, many or a class for expanded clones.

j_gene | abundance | v_gene | d_gene | CDR3nt | CDR3aa
TRBJ2-3 | . | TRBV19 | . | TGTGCCAGTACTCGGGGGCGGGGGAGCACAGATACGCAGTATTTT | CASTRGRGSTDTQYF
TRBJ1-6 | . | TRBV20-1 | . | TGCAGTGCTAGAAGGGGTTCACCCCTCCACTTT | CSARRGSPLHF
TRBJ2-5 | . | TRBV5-5 | . | TGTGCCAGCAAGCTTGGAGGCAGTCAAGAGACCCAGTACTTC | CASKLGGSQETQYF
TRBJ2-3 | . | TRBV7-9 | . | TGTGCCAGCAGCCCGCAAGAGCTACACACAGATACGCAGTATTTT | CASSPQELHTDTQYF
TRBJ2-1 | few | TRBV6-2/TRBV6-3 | . | TGTGCCAGCAGCAATTCCGGGACATTCGTGAATGAGCAGTTCTTC | CASSNSGTFVNEQFF
TRBJ1-3 | few | TRBV18 | . | TGTGCCAGCTCACCACTTCTAACAGAGACCTTTTCTGGAAACACCATATATTTT | CASSPLLTETFSGNTIYF
TRBJ2-7 | few | TRBV4-2 | . | TGTGCCAGCAGTGAGCCTGGAAACGAGCAGTACTTC | CASSEPGNEQYF
TRBJ2-7 | . | TRBV4-2 | TRBD2 | TGTGCCAGCAGCCAAGATAGGAGGACTAGAGACGAGCAGTACTTC | CASSQDRRTRDEQYF
TRBJ2-5 | few | TRBV10-2 | . | TGCGCCAGCAGTGGAACAGGTGCAGAGACCCAGTACTTC | CASSGTGAETQYF
TRBJ2-1 | . | TRBV20-1 | . | TGCAGTGCTGGTACAGGGCTCCCCTACAATGAGCAGTTCTTC | CSAGTGLPYNEQFF
TRBJ2-7 | . | TRBV11-2 | TRBD2 | TGTGCCAGCAGCCGAAGCGGGACGGGCTCCTACGAGCAGTACTTC | CASSRSGTGSYEQYF
TRBJ2-3 | many | TRBV4-3 | . | TGCGCCAGCAGCCAAAGAACCGGAGATACGCAGTATTTT | CASSQRTGDTQYF
TRBJ1-2 | few | TRBV11-2 | TRBD1 | TGTGCCAGCAGCCGAATCGGACAGGGCTCCTATGGCTACACCTTC | CASSRIGQGSYGYTF
TRBJ1-2 | . | TRBV7-9 | TRBD1 | TGTGCCAGCACCTTATTAACAGGGGGCTATGGCTACACCTTC | CASTLLTGGYGYTF
TRBJ2-2 | few | TRBV15 | . | TGTGCCACCAGCAGAGAACAGGCGAACACCGGGGAGCTGTTTTTT | CATSREQANTGELFF
TRBJ2-7 | . | TRBV29-1 | . | TGCAGCGTTGCCCTTTCCGGCTACGAGCAGTACTTC | CSVALSGYEQYF
TRBJ2-1 | . | TRBV5-1 | TRBD2 | TGCGCCAGCAGCCCGGGAGGGACGGCCTCCTACAATGAGCAGTTCTTC | CASSPGGTASYNEQFF
TRBJ1-5 | many | TRBV20-1 | . | TGCAGTGCTACCTCCTCCGGGGGGTCGGGGAGCAATCAGCCCCAGCATTTT | CSATSSGGSGSNQPQHF
TRBJ2-1 | few | TRBV6-1 | TRBD2 | TGTGCCAGCAGGGCCCAGCGGGGGTCCTACAATGAGCAGTTCTTC | CASRAQRGSYNEQFF
TRBJ2-3 | . | TRBV19 | TRBD2 | TGTGCCAGTAGTTCCCTTCGTAGCGGGGGCACAGATACGCAGTATTTT | CASSSLRSGGTDTQYF
TRBJ2-7 | few | TRBV28 | TRBD1 | TGTGCCAGCAGTTTGGTAGGTGCAGGGGGCTACGAGCAGTACTTC | CASSLVGAGGYEQYF
TRBJ1-1 | . | TRBV2 | TRBD1 | TGTGCCAGCAGTGTAGGACAGGGGGGTGGTGAAGCTTTCTTT | CASSVGQGGGEAFF
TRBJ2-1 | few | TRBV3-1 | . | TGTGCCAGCCGTGGGGCCAATGAGCAGTTCTTC | CASRGANEQFF
TRBJ2-2 | few | TRBV5-1 | . | TGCGCCAGCAGCTTGGGAGGCGCGCACACCGGGGAGCTGTTTTTT | CASSLGGAHTGELFF
TRBJ2-7 | few | TRBV20-1 | TRBD2 | TGCAGTGCTGTTAGCGGGACCTACTCCTACGAGCAGTACTTC | CSAVSGTYSYEQYF
TRBJ1-1 | many | TRBV12-3/TRBV12-4 | . | TGTGCCAGCAGTTTTGGGGACACTGAAGCTTTCTTT | CASSFGDTEAFF
TRBJ1-1 | . | TRBV29-1 | TRBD1 | TGCAGCGTTGTAGGGACAGGGGGGATGAACACTGAAGCTTTCTTT | CSVVGTGGMNTEAFF
TRBJ2-7 | few | TRBV7-9 | TRBD2 | TGTGCCAGCAGCCCACTTGACTACCGGGGAAAGGGACTACCCCAAGGGTACGAGCAGTACTTC | CASSPLDYRGKGLPQGYEQYF